This is a list of T cell receptor beta chains from one sample in a study of blood T cell repertoires in COVID-19. Sequencing used immunoSEQ multiplex PCR; TCRdb keeps in-frame clones, though not all of them. The table shows some 150,000 clones, with 75% to 90% occurring only once. Material: peripheral blood. The receptors here all came from a woman aged 40-49 years with acute or convalescent COVID-19. The CDR3 runs from the conserved cysteine through the conserved F or W. The D gene is left open where the match is weak. Clone size, where shown, is once, few, many, or a class for clones that have expanded.

TRBJ1-1	.	.	TRBV6-5	CASSYFERGSNTEAFF	TGTGCCAGCAGTTATTTCGAACGAGGATCGAACACTGAAGCTTTCTTT
TRBJ1-3	.	once	TRBV9	CASSVISGQAGNTIYF	TGTGCCAGCAGCGTAATCAGTGGCCAGGCTGGAAACACCATATATTTT
TRBJ2-2	TRBD1	.	TRBV7-3	CASSGQDTGELFF	TGTGCCAGCAGCGGACAGGACACCGGGGAGCTGTTTTTT
TRBJ2-1	TRBD2	.	TRBV5-1	CASSGGLANTYNEQFF	TGCGCCAGCAGCGGGGGACTAGCGAACACCTACAATGAGCAGTTCTTC
TRBJ2-1	.	.	TRBV10-3	CAISTDSYNEQFF	TGTGCCATCAGTACAGACTCCTACAATGAGCAGTTCTTC
TRBJ2-1	TRBD2	.	TRBV14	CASSRLAGGIYNEQFF	TGTGCCAGCAGCCGACTAGCGGGGGGAATTTACAATGAGCAGTTCTTC
TRBJ2-1	.	.	TRBV27	CASSGGSSYNEQFF	TGTGCCAGCAGTGGGGGGAGCTCCTACAATGAGCAGTTCTTC
TRBJ2-2	TRBD1	.	TRBV2	CASGTGFTGELFF	TGTGCCAGCGGGACAGGGTTCACCGGGGAGCTGTTTTTT
TRBJ2-7	.	.	TRBV19	CASSITSSYEQYF	TGTGCCAGTAGTATAACCAGCTCCTACGAGCAGTACTTC
TRBJ2-1	TRBD2	.	TRBV14	CASSPGLAGVSNEQFF	TGTGCCAGCAGCCCGGGACTAGCGGGAGTTTCAAATGAGCAGTTCTTC
TRBJ1-1	.	.	TRBV19	CASSTGTEAFF	TGTGCCAGTAGTACCGGGACTGAAGCTTTCTTT
TRBJ1-5	.	.	TRBV3-1/TRBV3-2	CASSQSQAGINQPQHF	TGTGCCAGCAGCCAATCCCAGGCGGGGATCAATCAGCCCCAGCATTTT
TRBJ1-1	.	.	TRBV3-1/TRBV3-2	CASSTGMLAFF	TGTGCCAGCAGCACAGGGATGCTAGCTTTCTTT
TRBJ2-3	TRBD1	.	TRBV12-3/TRBV12-4	CASRTGGHTQYF	TGTGCCAGTCGGACAGGGGGCCATACGCAGTATTTT
TRBJ2-1	TRBD2	.	TRBV9	CASSPLAGGYNEQFF	TGTGCCAGCAGCCCCCTAGCGGGAGGCTACAATGAGCAGTTCTTC
TRBJ1-1	TRBD1	.	TRBV19	CASSGGYRGFGEAFF	TGTGCCAGTAGTGGCGGGTACAGGGGCTTCGGTGAAGCTTTCTTT
TRBJ1-4	.	.	TRBV30	CAWSRYVAGLSGEKLFF	TGTGCCTGGAGTCGGTACGTGGCGGGACTCTCGGGAGAAAAACTGTTTTTT
TRBJ2-5	.	once	TRBV28	CASSFGDSSQETQYF	TGTGCCAGCAGTTTCGGGGATTCCTCCCAAGAGACCCAGTACTTC
TRBJ2-3	TRBD2	few	TRBV3-1/TRBV3-2	CASSQDLSSGNTQYF	TGTGCCAGCAGCCAAGATCTGTCTAGCGGGAATACGCAGTATTTT
TRBJ2-3	TRBD2	few	TRBV6-4	CASSDSTSGGADTQYF	TGTGCCAGCAGTGACTCGACTAGCGGGGGGGCAGATACGCAGTATTTT
TRBJ2-1	.	.	TRBV20-1	CSTLRGYEQFF	TGCAGTACGCTACGGGGTTATGAGCAGTTCTTC
TRBJ2-7	.	.	TRBV7-9	CASSPSSYEQYF	TGTGCCAGCAGTCCCTCCTCCTACGAGCAGTACTTC
TRBJ2-1	.	.	TRBV28	CASSLTDNEQFF	TGTGCCAGCAGTTTGACAGACAATGAGCAGTTCTTC
TRBJ2-7	.	.	TRBV28	CASTTGGGNEQYF	TGTGCCAGCACTACAGGGGGAGGGAACGAGCAGTACTTC
TRBJ2-7	.	.	TRBV18	CASSQEGGTYEQYF	TGTGCCAGCTCACAAGAAGGGGGTACCTACGAGCAGTACTTC
TRBJ1-5	.	.	TRBV12-3/TRBV12-4	CASSPNNQPQHF	TGTGCCAGCAGCCCTAACAATCAGCCCCAGCATTTT
TRBJ2-6	.	.	TRBV11-1	CASSSTSGANVLTF	TGTGCCAGCAGTTCCACTTCGGGGGCCAACGTCCTGACTTTC
TRBJ1-1	TRBD1	.	TRBV30	CAWGKAGGWAEAFF	TGTGCCTGGGGAAAAGCAGGGGGCTGGGCTGAAGCTTTCTTT
TRBJ1-4	.	.	TRBV7-2	CASTQRRGVDEKLFF	TGTGCCAGCACCCAACGAAGGGGTGTTGATGAAAAACTGTTTTTT
TRBJ1-5	.	.	TRBV30	CAWTNRADQPQHF	TGTGCCTGGACCAACAGGGCCGATCAGCCCCAGCATTTT
TRBJ2-3	.	.	TRBV12-3/TRBV12-4	CASSSPPSTQYF	TGTGCCAGCAGCTCCCCTCCCTCTACGCAGTATTTT
TRBJ1-2	.	.	TRBV7-9	CASSLEAFYGYTF	TGTGCCAGCAGCCTCGAAGCGTTCTATGGCTACACCTTC
TRBJ2-1	TRBD2	.	TRBV6-2/TRBV6-3	CASSYPDSGRNEQFF	TGTGCCAGCAGTTACCCCGATAGCGGGCGGAATGAGCAGTTCTTC
TRBJ1-6	.	.	TRBV6-5	CASGALGLDSPLHF	TGTGCCAGTGGGGCTCTGGGGTTGGATTCACCCCTCCACTTT
TRBJ2-1	.	.	TRBV28	CASSLNRDEQFF	TGTGCCAGCAGTTTAAATCGCGATGAGCAGTTCTTC
TRBJ2-1	TRBD2	.	TRBV18	CASSPASGGPSYNEQFF	TGTGCCAGCTCACCTGCTAGCGGGGGCCCTTCCTACAATGAGCAGTTCTTC
TRBJ2-1	TRBD2	.	TRBV4-2	CASSQDSKRGNEQFF	TGTGCCAGCAGCCAAGATTCCAAGCGGGGTAATGAGCAGTTCTTC
TRBJ2-7	.	few	TRBV30	CAWSGRGMTYEQYF	TGTGCCTGGAGCGGTCGGGGTATGACCTACGAGCAGTACTTC
TRBJ2-1	.	.	TRBV6-5	CASSYSENTKQFF	TGTGCCAGCAGTTACTCTGAGAATACGAAGCAGTTCTTC
TRBJ2-7	.	.	TRBV18	CASSPYSSYEQYF	TGTGCCAGCTCACCGTACAGCTCCTACGAGCAGTACTTC
TRBJ2-7	TRBD1	.	TRBV28	CASRRQGAYEQYF	TGTGCCAGCAGAAGACAGGGGGCCTACGAGCAGTACTTC
TRBJ2-7	TRBD2	.	TRBV6-1	CASSEVREASEQYF	TGTGCCAGCAGTGAGGTCCGGGAGGCCTCCGAGCAGTACTTC
TRBJ2-7	.	.	TRBV12-3/TRBV12-4	CASSLPPREQYF	TGTGCCAGCAGTTTACCCCCTCGGGAGCAGTACTTC